Included here is one TCR beta chain sequence, with context. Its antigen is unknown. One base away lies a much larger clone, so this may be a sequencing read error. These data are taken from a study of blood T cells in healthy people across ages. Study background: Template-switching capture recovered about one barcoded beta molecule per two T cells. Findings and caveats of the study: Long-lived and aged donors differed, with more naive CD4+ cells and higher diversity in the long-lived.

Through a sample-barcoded 5' primer and a J-beta primer mix, a second PCR was run for roughly 6 to 12 cycles. Each of the cDNA molecules was tagged by a template-switch adaptor with 12 random nucleotides. From the 5' RACE reads, TCRdb called clonotypes with MiXCR, one entry per CDR3 protein. The sample holds 800,000 to 1,300,000 distinct CDR3 sequences, 25% seen once. CDR1 and CDR2 (germline): MNHEY, SMNVEV (reference sequence). The CDR3 length is 14 residues. These data were also filed under a second study, of T cells of mothers and their children.

Sequenced: blood. The clonotype originates from a girl aged 2-10 years in good health. The V call is TRBV27, the J call TRBJ2-5; 9 nucleotides line up with TRBD1. The DNA matches TRBJ2-7 better at its end, which makes the J call doubtful. The CDR3 loop reads CASSPWTGAYEQYF. The CDR3 region has the DNA TGTGCCAGCAGTCCCTGGACAGGGGCCTACGAGCAGTACTTC.